The rows below give T cell receptor beta chains drawn from one sample of a study of human T cells and chemical hapten exposure. Via MiXCR, TCRdb re-called the RACE reads, giving one row per CDR3 protein. This table holds about 260,000 distinct CDR3 sequences, 7.5% to 9% found once. The material was whole blood, obtained in connection with sensitization to the hapten diphenylcyclopropenone (DPC). The receptors were sampled from a woman aged 40-49 years with alopecia areata. Some clones in this sample may be carry-over from other donors' samples. CDR3s include the opening cysteine and the closing phenylalanine or tryptophan. A D gene is named only where the DNA matches it firmly.

D gene	V gene	CDR3 protein
NA	TRBV12-3/TRBV12-4	CASSPPGVRGYTF
TRBD1	TRBV12-3/TRBV12-4	CASSPGKGAMDEQFF
TRBD2	TRBV20-1	CSARAQWDSGSRNTQYF
NA	TRBV20-1	CSALDHDTDTQYF
TRBD2	TRBV7-9	CASSLGLAETGELFF
NA	TRBV5-5	CASSFIGGSEIEAFF
TRBD1	TRBV9	CASSVEGGGLRREKLFF
NA	TRBV21-1	CASSITIIAGGCNEQFF
NA	TRBV27	CASSFLRGSSKGGNQPQHF
NA	TRBV5-1	CASSLGSSRTTEAFF
NA	TRBV12-3/TRBV12-4	CASSLLQGKNIQYF
NA	TRBV4-1	CASSQAKTSRASTDTQYF
NA	TRBV12-3/TRBV12-4	CASSVRQDTEAFF
TRBD2	TRBV5-4	CASSLIGLAGGPSYNEQFF
NA	TRBV4-1	CASSQDWRADTQYF
NA	TRBV2	CASRFDSGSTEAFF
NA	TRBV7-2	CASSFLTENTEAFF